This T cell receptor (beta chain) came from a study of blood T cell repertoires in COVID-19. Study summary: Acute and convalescent COVID-19 samples came from the United States, Italy and Spain. PBMCs, B-cell-depleted T cells, or T cells were the source of the cDNA or gDNA that made up the material.

Original processing notes: How many nucleated cells were present was estimated from reference gene primer amplification. Generated by immunoSEQ multiplex PCR, the TCRdb table keeps only in-frame clones and is missing some. The V and J calls and the clone size are those of that table, but D and trimming were determined from the DNA. The sample has roughly 88,000 clones; roughly 80% are singletons. The germline V gene encodes CDR1 SGHRS and CDR2 YFSETQ. V was pared by 2 bases and J by 0 bases, with 14 bases between. This CDR3 is 17 amino acids long. The table lists this clone with a count of one. The material sequenced was peripheral blood. This clonotype was sampled from an elderly woman with acute or convalescent COVID-19. The rearrangement links TRBV5-1 to TRBJ1-4; D is unresolved. The CDR3 spells CASSFTGDQTTNEKLFF. The CDR3 DNA reads as TGCGCCAGCAGCTTTACGGGAGACCAGACAACTAATGAAAAACTGTTTTTT.